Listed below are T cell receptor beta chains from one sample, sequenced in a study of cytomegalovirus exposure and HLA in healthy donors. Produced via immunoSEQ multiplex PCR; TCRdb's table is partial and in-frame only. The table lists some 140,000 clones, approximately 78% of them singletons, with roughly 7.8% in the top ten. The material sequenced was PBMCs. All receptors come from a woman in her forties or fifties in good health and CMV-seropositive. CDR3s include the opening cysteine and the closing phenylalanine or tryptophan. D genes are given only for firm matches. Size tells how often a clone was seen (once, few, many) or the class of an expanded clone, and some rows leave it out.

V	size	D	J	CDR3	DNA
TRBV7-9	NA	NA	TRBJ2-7	CASSLGFAGGGQYF	TGTGCCAGCAGCTTAGGGTTCGCGGGTGGTGGGCAGTACTTC
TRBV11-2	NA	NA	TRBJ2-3	CASSLELADTQYF	TGTGCCAGCAGCTTAGAACTAGCAGATACGCAGTATTTT
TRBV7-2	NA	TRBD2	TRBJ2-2	CASSRRLAGGGRYTGELFF	TGTGCCAGCAGCCGTAGACTAGCGGGGGGAGGAAGGTACACCGGGGAGCTGTTTTTT
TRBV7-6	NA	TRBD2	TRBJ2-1	CASSAIKLVSGLAGGPGEQFF	TGTGCCAGCAGCGCGATTAAGCTCGTCTCGGGACTAGCGGGAGGGCCTGGTGAGCAGTTCTTC
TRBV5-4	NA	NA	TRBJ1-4	CASSLSGRDNEKLFF	TGTGCCAGCAGCTTGTCAGGGCGGGATAATGAAAAACTGTTTTTT
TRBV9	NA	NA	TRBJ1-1	CASSDLRNTEAFF	TGTGCCAGCAGCGATCTTAGGAACACTGAAGCTTTCTTT
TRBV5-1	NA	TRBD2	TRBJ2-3	CASSFFGTTYTDTQYF	TGCGCCAGCAGCTTCTTTGGGACTACCTACACAGATACGCAGTATTTT
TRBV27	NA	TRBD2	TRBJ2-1	CASSYGTSGGLEQFF	TGTGCCAGCAGTTACGGGACTAGCGGAGGCCTGGAGCAGTTCTTC
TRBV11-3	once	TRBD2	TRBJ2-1	CASSLGGGRANEQFF	TGTGCCAGCAGCTTAGGAGGTGGGAGGGCCAATGAGCAGTTCTTC
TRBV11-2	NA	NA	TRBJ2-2	CASSFAQGDGELFF	TGTGCCAGCAGCTTTGCCCAGGGTGACGGGGAGCTGTTTTTT
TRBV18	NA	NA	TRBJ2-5	CASSKQGPKETQYF	TGTGCCAGCTCAAAGCAGGGCCCCAAAGAGACCCAGTACTTC
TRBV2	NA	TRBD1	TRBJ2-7	CASIPDRGMRYEQYF	TGTGCCAGCATCCCCGACAGGGGAATGAGATACGAGCAGTACTTC
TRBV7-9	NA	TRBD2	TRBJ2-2	CASSPRGSGDGELFF	TGTGCCAGCAGCCCGAGAGGTAGCGGGGACGGGGAGCTGTTTTTT
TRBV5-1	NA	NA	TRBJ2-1	CASSLETPLREQFF	TGCGCCAGCAGCTTGGAGACTCCCCTAAGGGAGCAGTTCTTC
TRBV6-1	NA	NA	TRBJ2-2	CASRPPQTGELFF	TGTGCCAGCAGACCTCCCCAGACAGGGGAGCTGTTTTTT
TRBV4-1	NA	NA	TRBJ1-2	CASSFRAGDDGYTF	TGCGCCAGCAGCTTTCGGGCAGGGGATGATGGCTACACCTTC
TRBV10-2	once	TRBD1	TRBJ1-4	CASSVGQGVATNEKLFF	TGCGCCAGCAGTGTAGGACAGGGCGTTGCAACTAATGAAAAACTGTTTTTT
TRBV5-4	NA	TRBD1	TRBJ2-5	CASQTTGTGWQETQYF	TGTGCCAGCCAGACCACCGGGACAGGGTGGCAAGAGACCCAGTACTTC
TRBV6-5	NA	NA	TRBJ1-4	CASSYSIGTNEKLFF	TGTGCCAGCAGTTACTCGATCGGAACTAATGAAAAACTGTTTTTT
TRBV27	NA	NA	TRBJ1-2	CASSSPDQGVDGYTF	TGTGCCAGCAGTTCTCCCGACCAAGGGGTGGATGGCTACACCTTC
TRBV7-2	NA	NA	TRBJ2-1	CASSLSGYNEQFF	TGTGCCAGCAGCTTATCCGGTTACAATGAGCAGTTCTTC
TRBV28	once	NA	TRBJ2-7	CASSLGWETSYEQYF	TGTGCCAGCAGTTTAGGGTGGGAGACCTCCTACGAGCAGTACTTC
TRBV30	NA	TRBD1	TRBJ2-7	CACGTGAYEQYF	TGTGCCTGCGGGACAGGGGCCTACGAGCAGTACTTC
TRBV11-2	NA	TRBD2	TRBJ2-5	CASSLARTSWVRGTQYF	TGTGCCAGCAGCTTAGCTAGGACTAGCTGGGTAAGAGGGACCCAGTACTTC
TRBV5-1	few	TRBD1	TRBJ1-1	CASRRTGGEMYTEAFF	TGCGCCAGCAGACGGACAGGGGGCGAGATGTATACTGAAGCTTTCTTT
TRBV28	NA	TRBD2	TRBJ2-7	CASNGGRYEQYF	TGTGCCAGCAACGGCGGGAGGTACGAGCAGTACTTC
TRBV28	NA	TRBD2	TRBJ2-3	CASSQREGLVGTDTQYF	TGTGCCAGCAGCCAGCGGGAGGGCCTTGTTGGCACAGATACGCAGTATTTT
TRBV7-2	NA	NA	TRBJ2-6	CASSAGGSGANVLTF	TGTGCCAGCAGCGCAGGGGGGTCTGGGGCCAACGTCCTGACTTTC
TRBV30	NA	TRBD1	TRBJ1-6	CAWSLMTGWSPLHF	TGTGCCTGGAGTTTAATGACAGGGTGGTCACCCCTCCACTTT
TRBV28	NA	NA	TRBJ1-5	CASSFPTVNQPQHF	TGTGCCAGCAGTTTCCCGACAGTTAATCAGCCCCAGCATTTT
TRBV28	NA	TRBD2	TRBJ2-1	CASIGPSGSLVSNEQFF	TGTGCCAGCATTGGGCCTAGCGGGAGTCTGGTGTCTAATGAGCAGTTCTTC
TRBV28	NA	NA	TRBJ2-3	CASSTPWDTQYF	TGTGCCAGCAGTACTCCGTGGGATACGCAGTATTTT
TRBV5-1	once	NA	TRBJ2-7	CASSFGWRGTQDEQYF	TGCGCCAGCAGCTTCGGGTGGAGAGGGACACAGGACGAGCAGTACTTC
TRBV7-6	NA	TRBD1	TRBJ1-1	CASSLAGQGGTEAFF	TGTGCCAGCAGCTTAGCCGGACAGGGTGGCACTGAAGCTTTCTTT
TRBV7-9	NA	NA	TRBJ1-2	CASSLVRGNYGYTF	TGTGCCAGCAGCTTAGTAAGGGGGAACTATGGCTACACCTTC
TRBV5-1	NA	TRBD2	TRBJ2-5	CASSLRTGGQGETQYF	TGCGCCAGCAGCTTGAGGACGGGAGGGCAAGGAGAGACCCAGTACTTC
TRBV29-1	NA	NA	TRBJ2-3	CSATPRGGEDTQYF	TGCAGCGCCACCCCCAGGGGAGGGGAAGATACGCAGTATTTT
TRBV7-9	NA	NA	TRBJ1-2	CASSFQTEDYGYTF	TGTGCCAGCAGCTTCCAGACAGAAGACTATGGCTACACCTTC
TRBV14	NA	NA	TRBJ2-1	CASSQERAGYNEQFF	TGTGCCAGCAGCCAAGAAAGAGCGGGTTACAATGAGCAGTTCTTC
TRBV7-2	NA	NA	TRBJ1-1	CASSLGGITEAFF	TGTGCCAGCAGCTTAGGAGGGATCACTGAAGCTTTCTTT
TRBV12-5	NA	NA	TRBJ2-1	CASGLYSSNEQFF	TGTGCTAGTGGTTTGTATAGCAGCAATGAGCAGTTCTTC
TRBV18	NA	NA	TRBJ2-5	CASSPQLVETQYF	TGTGCCAGCTCCCCTCAATTAGTCGAGACCCAGTACTTC
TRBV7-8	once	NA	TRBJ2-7	CASSFTFSTYEQYF	TGTGCCAGCAGTTTCACATTTTCCACCTACGAGCAGTACTTC
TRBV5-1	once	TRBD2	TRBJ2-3	CASSPGGGTHADTQYF	TGCGCCAGCAGCCCGGGGGGAGGGACGCACGCAGATACGCAGTATTTT
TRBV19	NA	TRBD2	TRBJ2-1	CASSLAGYNEQFF	TGTGCCAGTAGTCTAGCGGGATACAATGAGCAGTTCTTC
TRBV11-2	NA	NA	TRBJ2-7	CASSLDLGDLYEQYF	TGTGCCAGCAGCTTAGATCTAGGGGATCTCTACGAGCAGTACTTC
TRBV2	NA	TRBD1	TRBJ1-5	CASSDRGQGNQPQHF	TGTGCCAGCAGTGATAGGGGACAGGGAAATCAGCCCCAGCATTTT
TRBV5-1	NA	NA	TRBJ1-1	CASSERTAPGTEAFF	TGCGCCAGCAGCGAAAGGACGGCCCCGGGAACTGAAGCTTTCTTT
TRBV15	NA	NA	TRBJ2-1	CATSREGEAEQFF	TGTGCCACCAGCAGAGAGGGGGAGGCTGAGCAGTTCTTC
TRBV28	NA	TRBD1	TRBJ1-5	CASSPPDRVGQPQHF	TGTGCCAGCAGTCCCCCCGACAGGGTGGGTCAGCCCCAGCATTTT
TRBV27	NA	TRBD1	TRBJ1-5	CASSSHRDSFQPQHF	TGTGCCAGCAGCTCACACCGGGACAGTTTCCAGCCCCAGCATTTT
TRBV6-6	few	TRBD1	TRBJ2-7	CASSRTGIEQYF	TGTGCCAGCAGCCGGACAGGGATCGAGCAGTACTTC
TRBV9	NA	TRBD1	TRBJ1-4	CASSPTGANEKLFF	TGTGCCAGCAGCCCGACAGGGGCTAATGAAAAACTGTTTTTT
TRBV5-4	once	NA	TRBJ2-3	CASSPRQDPSTDTQYF	TGTGCCAGCAGCCCTAGACAGGATCCTAGCACAGATACGCAGTATTTT
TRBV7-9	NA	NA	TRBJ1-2	CASSFEQGYGYTF	TGTGCCAGCAGCTTCGAACAGGGCTATGGCTACACCTTC
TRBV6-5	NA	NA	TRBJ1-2	CASSTRQNYGYTF	TGTGCCAGCAGCACCCGACAGAACTATGGCTACACCTTC
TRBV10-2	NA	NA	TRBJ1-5	CASSPSGNSNQPQHF	TGCGCCAGCAGTCCCTCAGGGAATAGCAATCAGCCCCAGCATTTT
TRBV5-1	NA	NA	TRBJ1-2	CASSPDTGNYGYTF	TGCGCCAGCAGCCCGGACACTGGTAACTATGGCTACACCTTC